This T cell receptor beta chain appears in the sequencing data of a study of blood T cell repertoires in COVID-19. The data were produced by immunoSEQ multiplex PCR, yet TCRdb's version contains in-frame clones alone and is incomplete. The repertoire holds a few hundred thousand clones, with roughly 85% as singletons. CDR3 length: 19 amino acids. This sequence originates from a human donor in a cohort sampled during active COVID-19. The chain couples TRBV7-5 to TRBJ2-3; the D call in the table, TRBD1, was not verified against the DNA. TRBV7-5 is tagged as a pseudogene. Material for sequencing was peripheral blood. The CDR3 nucleotides are TGTGTCAGAAGCTTAGTCTACAGGGTGACCATACCAAACACAGATACGCAGTATTTT. It specifies CVRSLVYRVTIPNTDTQYF.